The 25 T cell receptor beta chains in this list originate from one sample, sequenced in a study of T cell clonality in common variable immunodeficiency. This table comes from immunoSEQ multiplex PCR, and its TCRdb copy is limited to in-frame clones, with some not included. Singletons are absent from the sample, which has about 28,000 clones. Sample: peripheral blood mononuclear cells. The receptors originated from a person aged 18 to 75 in good health.

For this clone: The CDR3 end is not reached by the read, which stops 3 residues before it; the germline J gene fills it in. The rearrangement joins TRBV7-2 to TRBJ1-1; the D gene is possibly TRBD1 (5 bases). Germline V gene lookup returns CDR1 SGHTA and CDR2 FQGNSA. This CDR3 spans 13 amino acids. Deletions cut 10 bases from V and 7 bases from J, with 19 bases between. This CDR3 is CATKLPQGVEAFF. The part of the CDR3 DNA that was read is TGTGCCACCAAACTCCCCCAGGGAGTTGAA.

This clone was seen at least ten times. The read gets to within 3 residues of the CDR3 end, and the germline J gene fills in the rest. This chain connects TRBV11-1 to TRBJ2-3, with 7 bases identical to TRBD2. The CDR3 spans 15 residues. J lost 2 bases, V lost 5 bases, and 7 bases had no gene match. The germline gives CDR1 SGHAT, CDR2 FQDESV (reference sequence). The CDR3 bases that were read are TGTGCCAGCAGCCCCTTACGGGACTACACAGATACG. It specifies CASSPLRDYTDT. In full, the CDR3 is CASSPLRDYTDTQYF.

This clone was seen repeatedly, ten times or more. The read falls 3 residues short of the CDR3 end, and the missing part is taken from the germline J gene. The chain combines TRBV6-2 or TRBV6-3 with TRBJ2-2, with D uncertain. This CDR3 spans 14 amino acids. Germline V lookup: CDR1 MNHEY, CDR2 SVGEGT. V gave up 4 bases and J gave up 0 bases, with 6 bases separating them. The CDR3 spells CASSFQTNTGELFF. Incomplete CDR3 DNA: TGTGCCAGCAGTTTCCAGACGAACACCGGGGAG.

In its sample, this clone was seen many times. The CDR3 end is not reached by the read, which stops 3 residues before it; the germline J gene fills it in. The chain employs TRBV5-4 and TRBJ2-1; D uncertain. The CDR3 is 16 residues long. Germline V gene lookup returns CDR1 SGHNT and CDR2 YYREEE (reference sequence). The ends were cut back, 0 bases at V and 0 bases at J, with 10 bases in the middle. The covered CDR3 bases are TGTGCCAGCAGCTTGGGAGCGTCGTCCTCCTACAATGAG. Its translation is CASSLGASSSYNE. From start to end, the CDR3 is CASSLGASSSYNEQFF.

This clone came up many times. The read ends 3 residues shy of where the CDR3 ends; the end is completed using the germline J gene. This chain links TRBV13 with TRBJ2-2; no clear D. The CDR3 has 14 residues. V was shortened by 5 bases and J by 7 bases, with 14 bases between the two germline ends. Per the germline V gene, CDR1 is PRHDT and CDR2 is FYEKMQ (reference sequence). CDR3 in amino acids: CASSRRLAVGELFF. The DNA read from the CDR3 is TGTGCCAGCAGCCGTCGATTGGCAGTCGGGGAG.

This clone has a count of ten or more. Read coverage stops 3 residues before the CDR3 terminus; the germline J gene supplies the remainder. The chain couples TRBV10-3 to TRBJ1-2; 7 bases match TRBD1. The CDR3 has 13 residues. V lost 11 bases, J lost 4 bases, and 10 bases stayed unmatched. From germline, CDR1 is ENHRY and CDR2 SYGVKD. CDR3 bases read: TGTGCCGCCAGGGACAGATTCAGCTATGGC. Translation gives CAARDRFSYG. Given in full, the CDR3 is CAARDRFSYGYTF.

In this sample, this clone turned up many times. The read finishes 3 residues shy of the CDR3 end, and the germline J gene is used to complete it. The V gene is TRBV5-1, the J gene TRBJ2-2; D perhaps matches TRBD1 (5 bases). This CDR3 contains 13 residues. V gave up 3 bases and J gave up 7 bases, with 10 bases separating them. Germline CDR1 and CDR2: SGHRS and YFSETQ. CDR3 loop: CASSSRERGELFF. Incomplete CDR3 DNA: TGCGCCAGCAGCTCCAGGGAACGCGGGGAG.

This clone was counted ten times or more. The CDR3 extends 3 residues past the end of the read, so its final part is completed from the germline J gene. The chain uses TRBV19 and TRBJ1-2; perhaps TRBD1 as D (5 bases). There are 13 residues in the CDR3. Germline values: CDR1 LNHDA, CDR2 SQIVND (reference sequence). Trimming stripped 3 bases from V and 4 bases from J, with 9 bases between. The CDR3 spells CASSMRQIYGYTF. CDR3 DNA (partial): TGTGCCAGTAGTATGAGACAGATCTATGGC.

This clone was detected ten times or more. The read finishes 3 residues shy of the CDR3 end, and the germline J gene is used to complete it. The chain combines TRBV5-1 with TRBJ2-1, with 10 bases aligning to TRBD2. V shed 4 bases, J shed 1 base, and the junction held 8 bases outside the gene matches. The germline gives CDR1 SGHRS, CDR2 YFSETQ. The CDR3 has 17 residues. CDR3 in amino acids: CASSTVAGGFSYNEQFF. The CDR3 DNA, read in part, is TGCGCCAGCAGCACTGTAGCGGGGGGCTTTTCCTACAATGAG.

In this sample, this clone turned up many times. The sequence runs out 3 residues before the end of the CDR3; the remainder is reconstructed from the germline J gene. The chain couples TRBV11-2 to TRBJ1-6; D uncertain. V was clipped by 6 bases and J by 0 bases, with 9 bases between them. Per the germline V gene, CDR1 is SGHAT and CDR2 is FQNNGV. This CDR3 is 15 amino acids long. The CDR3 region is CASSRVSSYNSPLHF. The DNA read from the CDR3 is TGTGCCAGCAGTCGCGTAAGCTCCTATAATTCACCC.

This clone was seen many times. The CDR3 end falls 3 residues outside the read, so it is completed with the germline J gene. V is TRBV7-2 and J is TRBJ1-2, with a weak D call TRBD1 (6 bases). V was clipped by 5 bases and J by 7 bases, with 17 bases between them. The CDR3 totals 14 residues. From germline, CDR1 is SGHTA and CDR2 FQGNSA. The sequenced part of the CDR3 DNA is TGTGCCAGCAGCCCTCCCGGGGGGCTCGGTGGC. It translates to CASSPPGGLGG. From start to end, the CDR3 is CASSPPGGLGGYTF.

At least ten counts were recorded for this clone. The CDR3 loop is CSAQGGNQPQHF. Partial CDR3 DNA: TGCAGTGCTCAGGGCGGCAATCAGCCC. This chain uses TRBV20-1 with TRBJ1-5; maybe TRBD1 (5 bases). The read halts 3 residues ahead of the CDR3 end, with the missing end drawn from the germline J gene. V lost 5 bases, J lost 2 bases, and 7 bases lay in between. The CDR3 spans 12 residues. Germline CDR1 reads DFQATT; CDR2 reads SNEGSKA (reference sequence).

In its sample, this clone was seen a few times. The read ends 3 residues early relative to the CDR3; the germline J gene fills the gap. The chain couples TRBV20-1 to TRBJ1-1; D is unclear. Germline values: CDR1 DFQATT, CDR2 SNEGSKA (reference sequence). The length of the CDR3 is 13 residues. Trimming removed 3 bases at V and 4 bases at J, with 12 bases between. The CDR3 sequence: CSARDSRSTEAFF. The covered CDR3 bases are TGCAGTGCTAGGGACTCCAGGAGCACTGAA.

This clone was observed at least ten times. The DNA ends 3 residues before the CDR3 does, and the rest of the CDR3 is filled in from the germline J gene. The gene calls are TRBV4-1 and TRBJ1-6; D is perhaps TRBD1 (6 bases). Germline V gives CDR1 MGHRA, CDR2 YSYEKL. Trimming removed 4 bases from V and 5 bases from J, with 9 bases in between. The CDR3 spans 14 residues. Partial CDR3 DNA: TGCGCCAGCAGCCGGGACAACGATAATTCACCC. Translation gives CASSRDNDNSP. The complete CDR3 sequence is CASSRDNDNSPLHF.

This clone was counted ten times or more. With the read ending 3 residues before the CDR3 end, the germline J gene is used to fill in that end. The chain is built from TRBV7-3 and TRBJ2-7; perhaps TRBD1 as D (6 bases). The CDR3 contains 15 residues. Between the trimmed V and J ends, which lost 2 bases and 5 bases, there was a span of 16 bases. CDR1 is SGHTA and CDR2 is FQGTGA in the germline V gene. CDR3 DNA (partial): TGTGCCAGCAGCTTACTTCCGCCCACAGGGAACGAG. Encoded protein: CASSLLPPTGNE. The complete CDR3 sequence is CASSLLPPTGNEQYF.

This clone was recorded at least ten times. The CDR3 goes on 3 residues after the read ends, and that part is filled in from the germline J gene. The J gene is TRBJ1-2, the V gene TRBV30; D is perhaps TRBD1 (5 bases). The germline V gene encodes CDR1 GTSNPN and CDR2 SVGIG (reference sequence). The CDR3 spans 14 residues. The sequenced part of the CDR3 DNA is TGTGCCTGGAGACCAAAAATAGACAGTTCCGGC. Encoded protein: CAWRPKIDSSG. The full CDR3 protein is CAWRPKIDSSGYTF.

As to this clone: Read data end 3 residues before the CDR3 end; the end is taken from the germline J gene. The V gene is TRBV13, the J gene TRBJ2-7; D is perhaps TRBD2 (6 bases). The V gene's germline CDR1 is PRHDT and CDR2 FYEKMQ (reference sequence). Trimming left V 4 bases short and J 4 bases short, with 11 bases between. CDR3 size: 13 residues. The covered CDR3 bases are TGTGCCAGCAGCTCAGACGGGGGATACGAG. It translates to CASSSDGGYE. The full CDR3 protein reads CASSSDGGYEQYF. The full variable domain, in which reference TRBV13 and TRBJ2-7 provide the parts outside the CDR3, is AAGVIQSPRHLIKEKRETATLKCYPIPRHDTVYWYQQGPGQDPQFLISFYEKMQSDKGSIPDRFSAQQFSDYHSELNMSSLELGDSALYFCASSSDGGYEQYFGPGTRLTVT.

Ten or more counts support this clone. The read terminates 3 residues ahead of where the CDR3 ends, so the germline J gene completes it. The chain recombines TRBV5-1 with TRBJ2-3; 10 bases map to TRBD2. Per the germline V gene, CDR1 is SGHRS and CDR2 is YFSETQ. This CDR3 has 18 amino acids. J lost 3 bases, V lost 1 base, and 11 bases had no gene match. The CDR3 reads CASSLRSGGALGTDTQYF. Incomplete CDR3 DNA: TGCGCCAGCAGCTTGCGGAGCGGGGGGGCATTGGGAACAGATACG.

This clone was picked up many times. The read gets to within 3 residues of the CDR3 end, and the germline J gene fills in the rest. This chain links TRBV18 with TRBJ2-7; 7 bases line up with TRBD2. V lost 3 bases and J lost 3; bases outside the gene matches: 2. CDR3 length: 13 amino acids. CDR1 is KGHSH, CDR2 LQKENI, per germline. The part of the CDR3 DNA that was read is TGTGCCAGCTCACCCGGGACTAACTACGAG. It codes for CASSPGTNYE. The whole CDR3 region reads CASSPGTNYEQYF.

This clone was seen at least ten times. CDR3 in amino acids: CASSFQRVGYNEQFF. The DNA read from the CDR3 is TGTGCCAGCAGCTTCCAGCGGGTCGGATACAATGAG. The V gene is TRBV7-2, the J gene TRBJ2-1; D is possibly TRBD2 (6 bases). The read gets to within 3 residues of the CDR3 end, and the germline J gene fills in the rest. The CDR3 consists of 15 residues. Trimming stripped 3 bases from V and 4 bases from J, with 13 bases between. Per germline, CDR1 SGHTA and CDR2 FQGNSA.

This clone has at least ten counts. Read coverage stops 3 residues before the CDR3 terminus; the germline J gene supplies the remainder. This sequence joins TRBV7-9 and TRBJ1-4, with unresolved D. CDR1 is SEHNR and CDR2 is FQNEAQ in the germline V gene (reference sequence). This CDR3 is 11 amino acids long. The V end was cut by 8 bases, the J end by 7 bases, with 8 bases between. CDR3 sequence: CASSVSEKLFF. The sequenced CDR3 bases are TGTGCCAGCTCTGTTAGTGAAAAA.

Ten or more counts support this clone. With the read ending 3 residues before the CDR3 end, the germline J gene is used to fill in that end. The gene calls are TRBV7-3 and TRBJ2-2; 8 bases match TRBD2. V lost 5 bases, J lost 4 bases, and 6 bases stayed unmatched. The CDR3 sequence is 15 residues long. The germline gives CDR1 SGHTA, CDR2 FQGTGA. The CDR3 protein is CASSAGLGGTGELFF. Incomplete CDR3 DNA: TGTGCCAGCAGCGCGGGACTAGGGGGCACCGGGGAG.

A note on this clone: Read data end 3 residues before the CDR3 end; the end is taken from the germline J gene. The V gene is TRBV19, the J gene TRBJ2-7, with D unresolved. V was cut by 3 bases and J by 6 bases, with 15 bases left in between. Germline-derived CDR1 and CDR2 are LNHDA and SQIVND (reference sequence). The CDR3 totals 14 residues. The sequenced CDR3 bases are TGTGCCAGTAGTATGCAAGGGTTTAACGCCGAG. Its protein is CASSMQGFNAE. The complete CDR3 sequence is CASSMQGFNAEQYF.

This clone was found many times. The CDR3 end lies 3 residues beyond the end of the read and is filled in from the germline J gene. The rearrangement joins TRBV20-1 to TRBJ2-7, with 10 bases identical to TRBD1. Germline CDR1 DFQATT, CDR2 SNEGSKA (reference sequence). The CDR3 length is 16 residues. The junction had 10 bases not matched to a gene; V was cut back by 5 bases and J by 0 bases. The CDR3 spells CSAQDRGKMSSYEQYF. The sequenced part of the CDR3 DNA is TGCAGTGCTCAGGACAGGGGGAAAATGAGCTCCTACGAG.

This clone was counted at least ten times. CDR3 sequence reads: CASGSDTDYGYTF. The sequenced part of the CDR3 DNA is TGTGCTAGTGGTTCCGACACCGACTATGGC. V is TRBV12-5 and J is TRBJ1-2, with D unclear. The read stops 3 residues short of the end of the CDR3; the missing end is completed from the germline J gene. The V end lost 4 bases, the J end lost 3 bases, and 9 bases lay between the germline ends. This CDR3 contains 13 residues. Per the germline V gene, CDR1 is LGHNT and CDR2 is FRNRAP.